This T cell receptor (beta chain) derives from a study of T cells in Graves' hyperthyroidism and ophthalmopathy. This clonotype has a single count. Authors of the study amplified TCR beta CDR3 regions from RNA transcripts. Carried out on the TCR CDR3, a first-round RT-PCR used the HTBI primer set. TCRdb analysed the multiplex PCR reads with MiXCR anew, one entry per CDR3 protein. The sample holds about 620,000 distinct CDR3 sequences, roughly 17% seen once. Trimming stripped 8 bases from V and 9 bases from J, with 10 bases between. This CDR3 has 11 amino acids. CDR1 and CDR2 from the germline V gene are MDHEN and SYDVKM.

This chain uses TRBV28 with TRBJ2-2; no definite D call. This clonotype was sampled from a woman in her twenties or thirties with Graves' hyperthyroidism. The sequencing input was blood. This chain's CDR3 is CASSALWELFF. As DNA, the CDR3 is TGTGCCAGCTCCGCACTTTGGGAGCTGTTTTTT.